This T cell receptor (beta chain) was recovered during a study of T cells in Graves' hyperthyroidism and ophthalmopathy. Amplified regions were TCR beta CDR3 sequences from RNA transcripts. RT-PCR in the first round (using the HTBI primer set) targeted the TCR CDR3. TCRdb itself ran the multiplex PCR reads through MiXCR, one entry per CDR3 protein. The sample consists of hundreds of thousands of distinct CDR3 sequences, around a third of them appearing once. The length of the CDR3 is 18 residues. Germline V gene data show CDR1 as KGHDR and CDR2 as SFDVKD. Trimming took 2 bases from V and 3 from J; bases not matched to a gene: 12.

This receptor was obtained from a woman aged 40 to 50 with Graves' hyperthyroidism. Source material: blood. The chain employs TRBV24-1 and TRBJ2-7, with 10 nucleotides matching TRBD2. CDR3 in DNA: TGTGCCACCAGTGATTCGGCCACGGGGGCTAGCGGGGGCTACGAGCAGTACTTC. This encodes CATSDSATGASGGYEQYF.